This T cell receptor beta chain was obtained from a study of PD-L1 blockade in urothelial cancer. The time point: pretreatment peripheral blood. Profiling relied on immunoSEQ multiplex PCR, and the TCRdb table lists in-frame clones only, not all of them. The sample shows about 57,000 clones, 80% to 90% of them seen only once. Trimming cost V 0 bases and J 6 bases; bases outside gene matches: 5. Germline loops: CDR1 KGHSH, CDR2 LQKENI. The CDR3 is 15 residues long. The source material was PBMCs, sampled around atezolizumab (anti-PD-L1) treatment. This chain uses TRBV18 with TRBJ1-5; TRBD1 agrees at 7 bases. This receptor was taken from a man between 65 and 85 years old with urothelial cancer. The CDR3 coding sequence is TGTGCCAGCTCACCACCTGGCAGGGGGGTTCAGCCCCAGCATTTT. It is translated as CASSPPGRGVQPQHF.